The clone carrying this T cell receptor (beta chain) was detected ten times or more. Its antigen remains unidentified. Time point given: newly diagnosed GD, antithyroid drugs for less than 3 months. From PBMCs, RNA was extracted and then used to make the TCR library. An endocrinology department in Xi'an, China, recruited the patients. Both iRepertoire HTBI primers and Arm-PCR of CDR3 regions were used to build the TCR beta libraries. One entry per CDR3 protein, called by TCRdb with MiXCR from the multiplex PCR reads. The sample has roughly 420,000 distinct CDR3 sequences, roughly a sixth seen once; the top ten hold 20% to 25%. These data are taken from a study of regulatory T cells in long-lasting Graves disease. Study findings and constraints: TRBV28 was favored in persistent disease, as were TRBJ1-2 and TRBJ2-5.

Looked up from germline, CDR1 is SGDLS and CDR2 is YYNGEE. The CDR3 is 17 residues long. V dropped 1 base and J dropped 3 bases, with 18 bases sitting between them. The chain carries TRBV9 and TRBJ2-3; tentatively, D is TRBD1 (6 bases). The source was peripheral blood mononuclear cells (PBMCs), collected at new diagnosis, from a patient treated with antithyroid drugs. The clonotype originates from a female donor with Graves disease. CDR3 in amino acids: CASSVNTGLSGTDTQYF. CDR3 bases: TGTGCCAGCAGCGTAAATACAGGGCTTTCAGGAACAGATACGCAGTATTTT. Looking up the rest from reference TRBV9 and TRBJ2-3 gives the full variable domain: DSGVTQTPKHLITATGQRVTLRCSPRSGDLSVYWYQQSLDQGLQFLIQYYNGEERAKGNILERFSAQQFPDLHSELNLSSLELGDSALYFCASSVNTGLSGTDTQYFGPGTRLTVL.